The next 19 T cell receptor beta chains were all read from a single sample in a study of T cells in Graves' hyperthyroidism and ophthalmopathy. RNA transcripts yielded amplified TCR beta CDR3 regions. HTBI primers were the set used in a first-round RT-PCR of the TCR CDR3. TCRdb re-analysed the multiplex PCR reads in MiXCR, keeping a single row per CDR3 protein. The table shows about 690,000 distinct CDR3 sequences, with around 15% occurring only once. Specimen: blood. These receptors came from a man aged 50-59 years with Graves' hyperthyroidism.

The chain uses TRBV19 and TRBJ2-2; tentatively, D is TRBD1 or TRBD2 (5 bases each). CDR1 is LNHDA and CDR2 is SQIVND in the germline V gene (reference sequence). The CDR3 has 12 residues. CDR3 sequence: CGVGENTGELFF. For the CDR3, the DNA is TGTGGCGTGGGGGAAAACACCGGGGAGCTGTTTTTT.

CDR3 residues: CASSKGLAGMANLEQYF. The CDR3 nucleotides are TGTGCCAGCAGCAAGGGACTAGCGGGAATGGCAAACCTCGAGCAGTACTTC. The V gene is TRBV11-2, the J gene TRBJ2-7, with 13 nucleotides matching TRBD2. Germline CDR1 reads SGHAT; CDR2 reads FQNNGV. Trimming at V came to 5 bases and at J to 6 bases, leaving 13 bases not matched to a gene. The CDR3 has 17 residues.

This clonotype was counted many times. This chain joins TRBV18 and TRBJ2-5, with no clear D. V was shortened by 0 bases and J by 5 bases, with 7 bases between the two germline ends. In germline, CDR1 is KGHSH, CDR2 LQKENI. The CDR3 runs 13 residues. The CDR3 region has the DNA TGTGCCAGCTCACCACCGGTTTCGGAGACCCAGTACTTC. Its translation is CASSPPVSETQYF.

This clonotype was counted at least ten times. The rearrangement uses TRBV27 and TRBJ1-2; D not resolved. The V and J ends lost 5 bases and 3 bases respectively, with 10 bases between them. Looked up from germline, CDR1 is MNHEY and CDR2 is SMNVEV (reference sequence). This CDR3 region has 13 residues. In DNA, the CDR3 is TGTGCCAGCAGTAACAACAGATACTATGGCTACACCTTC. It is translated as CASSNNRYYGYTF.

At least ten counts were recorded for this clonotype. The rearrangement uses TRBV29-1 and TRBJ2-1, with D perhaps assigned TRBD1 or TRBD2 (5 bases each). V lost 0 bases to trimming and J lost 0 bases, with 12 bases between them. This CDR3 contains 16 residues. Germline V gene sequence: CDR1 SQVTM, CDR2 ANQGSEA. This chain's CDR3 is CSVEDLEGSSYNEQFF. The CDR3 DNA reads TGCAGCGTTGAAGATCTCGAGGGGAGCTCCTACAATGAGCAGTTCTTC.

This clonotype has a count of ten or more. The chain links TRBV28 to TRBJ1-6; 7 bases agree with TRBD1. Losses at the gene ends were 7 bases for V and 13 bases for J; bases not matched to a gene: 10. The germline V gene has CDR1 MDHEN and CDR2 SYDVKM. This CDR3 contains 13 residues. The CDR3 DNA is TGTGCCAGCATGGGACAGCAAGGATTCCCCCTCCACTTT. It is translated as CASMGQQGFPLHF.

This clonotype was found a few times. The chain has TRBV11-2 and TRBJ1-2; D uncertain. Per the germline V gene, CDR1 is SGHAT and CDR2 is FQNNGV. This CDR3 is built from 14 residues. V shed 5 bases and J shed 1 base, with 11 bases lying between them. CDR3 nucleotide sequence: TGTGCCAGCAGCGTCTTATCACTTAACTATGGCTACACCTTC. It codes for CASSVLSLNYGYTF. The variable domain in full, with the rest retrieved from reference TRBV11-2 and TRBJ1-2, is EAGVAQSPRYKIIEKRQSVAFWCNPISGHATLYWYQQILGQGPKLLIQFQNNGVVDDSQLPKDRFSAERLKGVDSTLKIQPAKLEDSAVYLCASSVLSLNYGYTFGSGTRLTVV.

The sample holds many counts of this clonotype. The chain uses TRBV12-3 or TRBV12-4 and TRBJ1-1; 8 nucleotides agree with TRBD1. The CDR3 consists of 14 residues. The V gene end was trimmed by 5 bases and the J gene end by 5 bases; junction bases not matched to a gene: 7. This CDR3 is CASSATGEWTEAFF. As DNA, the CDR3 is TGTGCCAGCAGTGCGACAGGGGAGTGGACTGAAGCTTTCTTT.

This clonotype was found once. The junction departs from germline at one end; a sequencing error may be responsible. CDR3 nucleotide sequence: TGTGCCAGCAGCCTAGCAGGCAGGGGAAATCAGACCCAGCATTTT. Protein product: CASSLAGRGNQTQHF. The chain couples TRBV14 to TRBJ1-5; TRBD1 might be the D (6 bases). CDR1 and CDR2 (germline): SGHDN, FVKESK. The CDR3 runs to 15 residues.

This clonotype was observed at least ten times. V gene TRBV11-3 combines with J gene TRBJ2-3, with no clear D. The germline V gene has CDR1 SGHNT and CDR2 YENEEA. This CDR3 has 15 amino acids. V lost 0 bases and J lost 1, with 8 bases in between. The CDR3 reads CASSLDLLGTDTQYF. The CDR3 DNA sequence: TGTGCCAGCAGCTTAGATCTGTTGGGCACAGATACGCAGTATTTT.

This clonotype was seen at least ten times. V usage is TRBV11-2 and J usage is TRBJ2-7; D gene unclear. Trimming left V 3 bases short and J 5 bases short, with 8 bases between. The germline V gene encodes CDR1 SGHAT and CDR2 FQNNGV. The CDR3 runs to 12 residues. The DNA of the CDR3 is TGTGCCAGCAGCTTGTCACGCGACGAGCAGTACTTC. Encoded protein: CASSLSRDEQYF.

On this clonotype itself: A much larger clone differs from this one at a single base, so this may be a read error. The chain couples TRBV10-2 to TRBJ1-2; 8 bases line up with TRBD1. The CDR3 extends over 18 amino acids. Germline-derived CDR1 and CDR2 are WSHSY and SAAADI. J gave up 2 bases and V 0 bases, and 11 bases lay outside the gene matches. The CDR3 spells CASSESIDRGILNYGYTF. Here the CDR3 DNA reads TGCGCCAGCAGTGAGTCGATTGACAGGGGCATTTTGAACTATGGCTACACCTTC.

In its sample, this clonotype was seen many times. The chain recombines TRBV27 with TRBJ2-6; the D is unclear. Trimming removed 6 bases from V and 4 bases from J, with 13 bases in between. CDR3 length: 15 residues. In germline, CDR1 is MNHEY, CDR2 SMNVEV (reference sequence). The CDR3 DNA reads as TGTGCCAGCAGGGACGGTCTAGGCGGGGCCAACGTCCTGACTTTC. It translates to CASRDGLGGANVLTF.

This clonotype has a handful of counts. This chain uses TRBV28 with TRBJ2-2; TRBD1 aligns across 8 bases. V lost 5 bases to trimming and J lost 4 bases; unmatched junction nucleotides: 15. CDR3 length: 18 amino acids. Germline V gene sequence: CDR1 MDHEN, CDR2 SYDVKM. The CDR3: CASSPSVGQGAFTGELFF. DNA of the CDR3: TGTGCCAGCAGTCCTTCCGTGGGGCAGGGGGCTTTCACCGGGGAGCTGTTTTTT. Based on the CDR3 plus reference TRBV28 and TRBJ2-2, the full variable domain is DVKVTQSSRYLVKRTGEKVFLECVQDMDHENMFWYRQDPGLGLRLIYFSYDVKMKEKGDIPEGYSVSREKKERFSLILESASTNQTSMYLCASSPSVGQGAFTGELFFGEGSRLTVL.

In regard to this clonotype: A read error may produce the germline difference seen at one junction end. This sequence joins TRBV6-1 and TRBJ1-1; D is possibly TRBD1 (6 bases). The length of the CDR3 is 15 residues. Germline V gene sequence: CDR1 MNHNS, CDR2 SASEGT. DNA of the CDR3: TGTGCCAGCTCCTCGACAGGAGGCTTAAACATTGAAGCTTTCTTT. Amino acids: CASSSTGGLNIEAFF.

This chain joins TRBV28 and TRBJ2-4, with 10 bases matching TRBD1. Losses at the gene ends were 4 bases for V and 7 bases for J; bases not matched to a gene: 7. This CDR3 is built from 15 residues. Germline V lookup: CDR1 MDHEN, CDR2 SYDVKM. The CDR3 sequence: CASSSPTGGANIQYF. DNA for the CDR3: TGTGCCAGCAGTTCCCCGACAGGGGGCGCCAACATTCAGTACTTC.

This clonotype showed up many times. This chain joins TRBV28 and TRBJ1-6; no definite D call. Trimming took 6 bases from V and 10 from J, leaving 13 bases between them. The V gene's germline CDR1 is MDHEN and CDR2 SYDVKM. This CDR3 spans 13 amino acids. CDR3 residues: CASRDGGRSPLHF. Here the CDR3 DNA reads TGTGCCAGCAGGGACGGCGGGAGATCACCCCTCCACTTT.

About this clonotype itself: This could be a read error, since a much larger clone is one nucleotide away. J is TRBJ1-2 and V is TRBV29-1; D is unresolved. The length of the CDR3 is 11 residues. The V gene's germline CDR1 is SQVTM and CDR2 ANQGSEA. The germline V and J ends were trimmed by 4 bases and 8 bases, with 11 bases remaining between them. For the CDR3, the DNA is TGCAGCGTTGGGATAGTCATCGGCTACACCTTC. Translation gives CSVGIVIGYTF.

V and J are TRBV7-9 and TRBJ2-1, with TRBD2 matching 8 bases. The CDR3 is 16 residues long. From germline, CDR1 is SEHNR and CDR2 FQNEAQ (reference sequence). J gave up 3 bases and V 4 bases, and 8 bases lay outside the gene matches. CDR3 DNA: TGTGCCAGCAGCTCACCGGGACTAGGAATCTACAATGAGCAGTTCTTC. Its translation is CASSSPGLGIYNEQFF.